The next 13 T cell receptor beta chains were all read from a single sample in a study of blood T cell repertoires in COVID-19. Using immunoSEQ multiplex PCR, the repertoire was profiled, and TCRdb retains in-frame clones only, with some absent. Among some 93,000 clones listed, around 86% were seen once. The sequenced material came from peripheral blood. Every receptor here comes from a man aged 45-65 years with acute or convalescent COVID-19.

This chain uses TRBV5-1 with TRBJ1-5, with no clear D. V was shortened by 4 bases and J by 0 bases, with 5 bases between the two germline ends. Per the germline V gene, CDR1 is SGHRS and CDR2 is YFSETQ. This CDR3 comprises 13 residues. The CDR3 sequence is CASSENSNQPQHF. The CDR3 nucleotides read TGCGCCAGCAGCGAGAATAGCAATCAGCCCCAGCATTTT.

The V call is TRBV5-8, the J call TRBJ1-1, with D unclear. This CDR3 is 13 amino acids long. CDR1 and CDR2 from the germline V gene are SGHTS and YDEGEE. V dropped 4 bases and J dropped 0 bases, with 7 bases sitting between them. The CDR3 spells CASSRELNTEAFF. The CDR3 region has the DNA TGTGCCAGCAGCCGTGAGTTGAACACTGAAGCTTTCTTT.

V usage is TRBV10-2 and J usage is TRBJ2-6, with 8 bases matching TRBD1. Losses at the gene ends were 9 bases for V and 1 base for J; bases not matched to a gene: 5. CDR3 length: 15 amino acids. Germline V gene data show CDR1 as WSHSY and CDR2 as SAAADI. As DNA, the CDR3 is TGCGCCAGTCGACAGGGGCCTTCTGGGGCCAACGTCCTGACTTTC. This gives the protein CASRQGPSGANVLTF.

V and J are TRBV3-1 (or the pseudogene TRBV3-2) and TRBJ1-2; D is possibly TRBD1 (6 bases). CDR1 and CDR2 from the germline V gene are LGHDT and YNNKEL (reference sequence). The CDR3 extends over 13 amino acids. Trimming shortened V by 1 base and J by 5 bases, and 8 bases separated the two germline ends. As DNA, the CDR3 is TGTGCCAGCAGCCAAGGGCAGGGGTATGGCTACACCTTC. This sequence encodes CASSQGQGYGYTF.

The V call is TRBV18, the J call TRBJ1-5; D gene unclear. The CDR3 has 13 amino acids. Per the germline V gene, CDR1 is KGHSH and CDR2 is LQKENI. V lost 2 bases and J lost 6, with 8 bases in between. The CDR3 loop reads CASSPGQAQPQHF. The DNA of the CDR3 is TGTGCCAGCTCACCAGGGCAGGCTCAGCCCCAGCATTTT.

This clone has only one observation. The DNA for the CDR3 is TGTGCCTGGACCTATCTAGCGGGAGGGCTCACCGGGGAGCTGTTTTTT. Protein: CAWTYLAGGLTGELFF. This sequence joins TRBV30 and TRBJ2-2; TRBD2 agrees at 12 bases. Germline V lookup: CDR1 GTSNPN, CDR2 SVGIG (reference sequence). The CDR3 loop spans 16 amino acids. With 4 bases clipped from V and 4 bases from J, the junction kept 7 bases outside the gene matches.

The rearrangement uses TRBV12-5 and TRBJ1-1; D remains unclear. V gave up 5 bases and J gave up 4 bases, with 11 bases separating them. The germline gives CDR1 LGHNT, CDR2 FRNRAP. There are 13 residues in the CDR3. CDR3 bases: TGTGCTAGTGGTGCCTCGGGGAGCACTGAAGCTTTCTTT. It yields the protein CASGASGSTEAFF.

CDR3 DNA sequence: TGTGCCAGCAGGTTCGGACAGGGGGCGAATCAGCCCCAGCATTTT. Protein product: CASRFGQGANQPQHF. The chain uses TRBV27 and TRBJ1-5; TRBD1 matches at 11 bases. This CDR3 spans 15 amino acids. The ends lost 6 bases at V and 4 bases at J; junction bases unmatched: 5. CDR1 MNHEY and CDR2 SMNVEV come from the germline V gene (reference sequence).

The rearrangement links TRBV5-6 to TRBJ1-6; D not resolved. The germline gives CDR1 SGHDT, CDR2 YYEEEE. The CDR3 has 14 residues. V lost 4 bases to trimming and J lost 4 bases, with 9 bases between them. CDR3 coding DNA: TGTGCCAGCAGCGTGGAACGGTATAATTCACCCCTCCACTTT. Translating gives CASSVERYNSPLHF.

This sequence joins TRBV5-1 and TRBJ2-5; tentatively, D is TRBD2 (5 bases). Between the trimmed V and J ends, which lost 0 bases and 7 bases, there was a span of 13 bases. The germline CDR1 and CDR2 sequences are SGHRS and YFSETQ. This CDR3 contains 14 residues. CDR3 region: CASSLATEAGTQYF. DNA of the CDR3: TGCGCCAGCAGCTTGGCGACGGAGGCGGGGACCCAGTACTTC. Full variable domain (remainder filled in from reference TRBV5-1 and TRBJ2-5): KAGVTQTPRYLIKTRGQQVTLSCSPISGHRSVSWYQQTPGQGLQFLFEYFSETQRNKGNFPGRFSGRQFSNSRSEMNVSTLELGDSALYLCASSLATEAGTQYFGPGTRLLVL.

As DNA, the CDR3 is TGTGCCACCAGTGGGGGAAGACAGGGAGATAGCAATCAGCCCCAGCATTTT. This codes for CATSGGRQGDSNQPQHF. This rearrangement joins TRBV24-1 to TRBJ1-5; 7 bases agree with TRBD1. Germline assignment: CDR1 KGHDR and CDR2 SFDVKD. This CDR3 spans 17 amino acids. V dropped 5 bases and J dropped 0; count of bases not matched to a gene: 9.

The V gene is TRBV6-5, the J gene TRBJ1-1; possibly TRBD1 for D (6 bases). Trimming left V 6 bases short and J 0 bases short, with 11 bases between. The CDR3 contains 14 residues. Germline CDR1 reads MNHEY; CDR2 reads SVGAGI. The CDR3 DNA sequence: TGTGCCAGCAGACAGACAGGTGTGAACACTGAAGCTTTCTTT. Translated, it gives CASRQTGVNTEAFF.

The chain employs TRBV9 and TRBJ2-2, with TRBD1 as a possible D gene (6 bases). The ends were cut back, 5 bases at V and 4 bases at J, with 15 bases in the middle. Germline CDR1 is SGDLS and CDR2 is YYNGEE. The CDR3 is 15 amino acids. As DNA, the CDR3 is TGTGCCAGCAGTGCGGACAGCCACGTCACCGGGGAGCTGTTTTTT. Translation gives CASSADSHVTGELFF.